Presented here are 15 T cell receptor beta chains from one specimen sequenced in a study of cytomegalovirus exposure and HLA in healthy donors. Both 60 Vbeta primers and 13 Jbeta primers went into the PCR. Repertoires were generated with immunoSEQ multiplex PCR, while TCRdb's copy carries only in-frame clones and drops some. Of 170,000 or so clones listed, around 80% are singletons. What was sequenced was PBMCs. All receptors come from a woman in her 50s in good health and CMV-seropositive.

V and J are TRBV6-5 and TRBJ1-6; 10 bases are a match to TRBD1. CDR1 MNHEY and CDR2 SVGAGI come from the germline V gene. The CDR3 runs to 15 residues. Trimming removed 2 bases from V and 10 bases from J; junction bases left unmatched: 5. CDR3 DNA sequence: TGTGCCAGCAGTTACCGCGGGGACAGGGGCTCACCCCTCCACTTT. The encoded protein is CASSYRGDRGSPLHF.

V is TRBV4-3 and J is TRBJ2-3; TRBD2 matches at 10 bases. The CDR3 has 17 amino acids. After removal of 2 bases from V and 4 bases from J, the junction contained 9 bases not matched to a gene. From germline, CDR1 is LGHNA and CDR2 YSLEER. The CDR3 here is CASSQLLSGGPADTQYF. The CDR3 coding sequence is TGCGCCAGCAGCCAACTTCTTAGCGGGGGGCCAGCAGATACGCAGTATTTT.

The V call is TRBV7-9, the J call TRBJ2-3; possibly TRBD2 for D (5 bases). The CDR3 length is 13 residues. Trimming removed 5 bases from V and 3 bases from J, with 9 bases in between. CDR1 is SEHNR, CDR2 FQNEAQ, per germline (reference sequence). The CDR3 region is CASSARGTDTQYF. The CDR3 bases are TGTGCCAGCAGCGCCCGGGGTACAGATACGCAGTATTTT.

The CDR3, as DNA: TGTGCCAGCAGCTCCCAGGCAGGTCAGCCCCAGCATTTT. Its translation is CASSSQAGQPQHF. The chain joins TRBV7-9 to TRBJ1-5; D is unresolved. This CDR3 is built from 13 residues. Germline CDR1 and CDR2: SEHNR and FQNEAQ (reference sequence). Deletions cut 4 bases from V and 6 bases from J, with 10 bases between.

Written as DNA, the CDR3 is TGCGCCAGCAGCTGGGGGACAGGTTCCTATGGCTACACCTTC. Translation: CASSWGTGSYGYTF. The rearrangement links TRBV5-1 to TRBJ1-2; 8 nucleotides line up with TRBD1. The CDR3 covers 14 residues. Germline-derived CDR1 and CDR2 are SGHRS and YFSETQ. V was clipped by 3 bases and J by 4 bases; unmatched bases: 5.

J is TRBJ2-7 and V is TRBV5-1, with unresolved D. The germline CDR1 and CDR2 sequences are SGHRS and YFSETQ. V shed 0 bases and J shed 3 bases, with 7 bases lying between them. CDR3 length equals 13 residues. CDR3 DNA: TGCGCCAGCAGCTTGGAATCGGTCTACGAGCAGTACTTC. This codes for CASSLESVYEQYF. The whole variable domain, remainder taken from reference TRBV5-1 and TRBJ2-7, is KAGVTQTPRYLIKTRGQQVTLSCSPISGHRSVSWYQQTPGQGLQFLFEYFSETQRNKGNFPGRFSGRQFSNSRSEMNVSTLELGDSALYLCASSLESVYEQYFGPGTRLTVT.

V is TRBV9 and J is TRBJ1-5, with 7 bases that match TRBD1. V lost 4 bases, J lost 2 bases, and 9 bases stayed unmatched. The CDR3 has 16 amino acids. In germline, CDR1 is SGDLS, CDR2 YYNGEE. This CDR3 reads CASSKTGRNGNQPQHF. CDR3 nucleotides: TGTGCCAGCAGCAAGACAGGGAGGAACGGCAATCAGCCCCAGCATTTT.

The genes are TRBV6-5 and TRBJ2-6; D not resolved. Trimming removed 6 bases from V and 0 bases from J, with 6 bases in between. Germline CDR1 is MNHEY and CDR2 is SVGAGI. The CDR3 has 14 amino acids. The DNA for the CDR3 is TGTGCCAGCAGCCTTCGCTCTGGGGCCAACGTCCTGACTTTC. Translating it yields CASSLRSGANVLTF.

The CDR3 sequence: CASSLAMGLGWASGANVLTF. DNA of the CDR3: TGTGCCAGCAGCTTGGCCATGGGGCTGGGGTGGGCCTCTGGGGCCAACGTCCTGACTTTC. V gene TRBV5-4 combines with J gene TRBJ2-6; a weak D match, TRBD1 (5 bases). The CDR3 is 20 residues long. Germline V gene sequence: CDR1 SGHNT, CDR2 YYREEE (reference sequence). Trimming removed 0 bases from V and 0 bases from J, with 19 bases in between.

The gene calls are TRBV28 and TRBJ2-1, with 11 bases aligning to TRBD2. The germline CDR1 and CDR2 sequences are MDHEN and SYDVKM. Trimming removed 5 bases from V and 5 bases from J; junction bases left unmatched: 2. CDR3 length equals 14 residues. The CDR3 sequence is CASSLAGGNNEQFF. In DNA, the CDR3 is TGTGCCAGCAGTCTAGCGGGGGGAAACAATGAGCAGTTCTTC.

J is TRBJ1-5 and V is TRBV5-1; 7 positions match TRBD1. The CDR3 loop spans 15 amino acids. Germline trimming cut 4 bases from V and 5 bases from J; bases unmatched to any gene: 9. Germline loops: CDR1 SGHRS, CDR2 YFSETQ. The CDR3 region has the DNA TGCGCCAGCAGCCACACTACAGGGGTGGATCAGCCCCAGCATTTT. Its translation is CASSHTTGVDQPQHF.

The chain employs TRBV11-1 and TRBJ1-2; D remains ambiguous. This CDR3 has 13 residues. From germline, CDR1 is SGHAT and CDR2 FQDESV (reference sequence). Trimming removed 3 bases at V and 5 bases at J, with 10 bases between. The CDR3: CASSLADWYGYTF. The CDR3 DNA reads as TGTGCCAGCAGCTTGGCAGACTGGTATGGCTACACCTTC.

The chain couples TRBV27 to TRBJ2-1; 8 positions agree with TRBD2. This CDR3 comprises 18 residues. With 6 bases clipped from V and 4 bases from J, the junction kept 17 bases outside the gene matches. The germline CDR1 and CDR2 sequences are MNHEY and SMNVEV (reference sequence). In DNA form, the CDR3 reads TGTGCCAGCAGGCGGTTGGGAGCTCGGGAGGGCCCTTACAATGAGCAGTTCTTC. This sequence encodes CASRRLGAREGPYNEQFF.

V gene TRBV10-3 combines with J gene TRBJ2-7; TRBD2 agrees at 7 bases. The CDR3 has 14 residues. The germline CDR1 and CDR2 sequences are ENHRY and SYGVKD. J lost 4 bases, V lost 4 bases, and 7 bases had no gene match. Written as DNA, the CDR3 is TGTGCCATCAGTGTTATCAGCGGGGTTTACGAGCAGTACTTC. Protein: CAISVISGVYEQYF.

V is TRBV5-4 and J is TRBJ2-7; 8 bases fit TRBD1. Germline-derived CDR1 and CDR2 are SGHNT and YYREEE (reference sequence). Germline trimming cut 4 bases from V and 5 bases from J; bases unmatched to any gene: 14. This CDR3 is 16 amino acids long. CDR3 in DNA: TGTGCCAGCAGCAGAATTTCAGGGGGCTTCAAGAACGAGCAGTACTTC. Encoded protein: CASSRISGGFKNEQYF. The variable domain in full, with the rest retrieved from reference TRBV5-4 and TRBJ2-7, is ETGVTQSPTHLIKTRGQQVTLRCSSQSGHNTVSWYQQALGQGPQFIFQYYREEENGRGNFPPRFSGLQFPNYSSELNVNALELDDSALYLCASSRISGGFKNEQYFGPGTRLTVT.